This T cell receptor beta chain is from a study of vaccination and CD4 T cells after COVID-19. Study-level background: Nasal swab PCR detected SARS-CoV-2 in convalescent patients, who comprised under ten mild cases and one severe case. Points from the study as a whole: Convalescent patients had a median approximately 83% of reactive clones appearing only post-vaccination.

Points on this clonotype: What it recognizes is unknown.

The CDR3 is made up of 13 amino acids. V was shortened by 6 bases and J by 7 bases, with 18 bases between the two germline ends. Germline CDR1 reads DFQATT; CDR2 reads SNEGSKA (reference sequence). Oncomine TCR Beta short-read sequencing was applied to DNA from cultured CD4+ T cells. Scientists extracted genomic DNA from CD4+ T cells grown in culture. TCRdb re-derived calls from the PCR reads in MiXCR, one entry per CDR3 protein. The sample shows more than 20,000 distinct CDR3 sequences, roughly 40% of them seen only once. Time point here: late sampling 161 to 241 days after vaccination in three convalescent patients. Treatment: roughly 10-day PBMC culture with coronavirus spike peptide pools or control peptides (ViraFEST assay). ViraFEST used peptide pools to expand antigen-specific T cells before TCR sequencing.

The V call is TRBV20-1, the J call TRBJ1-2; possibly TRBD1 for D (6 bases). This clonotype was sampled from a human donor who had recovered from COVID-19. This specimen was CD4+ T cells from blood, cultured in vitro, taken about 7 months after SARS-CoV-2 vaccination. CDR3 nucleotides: TGCAGTGCCCGAACGGACAGTCTGTTTGGCTACACCTTC. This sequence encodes CSARTDSLFGYTF.